Listed below are T cell receptor beta chains from one sample, sequenced in a study of cytomegalovirus exposure and HLA in healthy donors. Clones were read by immunoSEQ multiplex PCR, and TCRdb kept only the in-frame ones, dropping some. The sample lists approximately 150,000 clones, around 82% occurring once. The sequencing input was PBMCs. The receptor source for this set is a man between 18 and 29 years old in good health and CMV-seropositive. Each CDR3 is given with its conserved first and last residue. The order of the fields is J gene, clone size, V gene, D gene, CDR3 protein, CDR3 DNA. D genes are given only for firm matches. Size values are once, few and many counts, or a class for expanded clones, and some rows have none.

TRBJ1-5,.,TRBV10-3,.,CAISEGGYQPQHF,TGTGCCATCAGTGAAGGGGGTTATCAGCCCCAGCATTTT
TRBJ2-5,.,TRBV6-6,TRBD1,CASSGDRGRVETQYF,TGTGCCAGCAGTGGTGACAGGGGGAGGGTGGAGACCCAGTACTTC
TRBJ1-2,.,TRBV7-2,TRBD1,CASTWTGSNYGYTF,TGTGCCAGCACCTGGACAGGAAGTAACTATGGCTACACCTTC
TRBJ1-4,.,TRBV18,TRBD1,CASSLGQGSEKLFF,TGTGCCAGCTCACTGGGACAGGGGAGTGAAAAACTGTTTTTT
TRBJ2-7,.,TRBV7-7,.,CASSAGTGAGYEQYF,TGTGCTAGCAGCGCGGGGACGGGAGCAGGGTACGAGCAGTACTTC
TRBJ1-1,.,TRBV27,.,CASSPFRDVRTEAFF,TGTGCCAGCAGTCCCTTTCGAGACGTGCGGACTGAAGCTTTCTTT
TRBJ2-7,once,TRBV19,.,CASSAGGGIYEQYF,TGTGCCAGTAGTGCTGGGGGCGGTATCTACGAGCAGTACTTC
TRBJ2-5,.,TRBV19,TRBD2,CASSIVLAGGPGAQYF,TGTGCCAGTAGTATAGTACTAGCGGGGGGCCCGGGGGCCCAGTACTTC
TRBJ2-7,.,TRBV5-1,TRBD1,CASSLVAGGLNEQYF,TGCGCCAGCAGCTTGGTGGCAGGGGGCTTGAACGAGCAGTACTTC
TRBJ2-3,.,TRBV6-6,TRBD2,CASSLPRGGEDTQYF,TGTGCCAGCAGCCTGCCTCGGGGGGGCGAAGATACGCAGTATTTT
TRBJ1-2,few,TRBV5-8,TRBD1,CASSPGQGYPLYGYTF,TGTGCCAGCAGCCCGGGACAGGGCTACCCACTCTATGGCTACACCTTC
TRBJ1-5,.,TRBV2,.,CASSAPGVSNQPQHF,TGTGCCAGCAGTGCGCCAGGGGTTAGCAATCAGCCCCAGCATTTT
TRBJ1-1,.,TRBV10-3,.,CAISDRNTEAFF,TGTGCCATCAGTGATAGGAACACTGAAGCTTTCTTT
TRBJ1-1,.,TRBV10-2,TRBD1,CASKGQGNTEAFF,TGCGCCAGCAAGGGACAGGGAAACACTGAAGCTTTCTTT
TRBJ2-4,once,TRBV18,TRBD1,CASSQGTGGQNIQYF,TGTGCCAGCTCACAGGGGACAGGGGGCCAAAACATTCAGTACTTC
TRBJ2-7,few,TRBV2,TRBD1,CASRTDRGEQYF,TGTGCCAGCAGGACAGACAGGGGCGAGCAGTACTTC
TRBJ2-5,.,TRBV19,TRBD2,CASSIERASGLQETQYF,TGTGCCAGTAGTATAGAGAGGGCTAGCGGCTTACAAGAGACCCAGTACTTC
TRBJ1-2,once,TRBV19,.,CASSFSRDGYTF,TGTGCCAGTAGTTTCTCCCGCGATGGCTACACCTTC
TRBJ2-7,few,TRBV7-9,.,CASHTPGSSYEQYF,TGTGCCAGTCACACTCCGGGTAGCTCCTACGAGCAGTACTTC
TRBJ2-1,.,TRBV5-1,.,CASSLSQINEQFF,TGCGCCAGCAGCTTGTCACAGATTAATGAGCAGTTCTTC
TRBJ2-5,few,TRBV11-2,TRBD2,CASSPTSGRVETQYF,TGTGCCAGCAGCCCGACAAGCGGGAGGGTGGAGACCCAGTACTTC
TRBJ1-5,.,TRBV6-1,.,CASSGRDGGQPQHF,TGTGCCAGCAGTGGCCGGGACGGAGGGCAGCCCCAGCATTTT
TRBJ1-1,.,TRBV5-1,TRBD1,CASSERDRATEAFF,TGCGCCAGCAGCGAACGGGACAGGGCTACTGAAGCTTTCTTT
TRBJ2-1,.,TRBV6-4,.,CASSDRQNNEQFF,TGTGCCAGCAGTGACCGACAGAACAATGAGCAGTTCTTC
TRBJ1-4,.,TRBV28,TRBD1,CASSSRGQGPTNEKLFF,TGTGCCAGCAGTTCCCGGGGACAGGGGCCGACTAATGAAAAACTGTTTTTT
TRBJ2-1,.,TRBV5-1,TRBD2,CASSFATGLAGFSSSYNEQFF,TGCGCCAGCAGTTTCGCAACGGGACTAGCGGGTTTTTCGAGCTCCTACAATGAGCAGTTCTTC
TRBJ1-4,once,TRBV27,.,CASSVRQAPNEKLFF,TGTGCCAGCAGTGTCAGGCAGGCCCCTAATGAAAAACTGTTTTTT
TRBJ1-1,.,TRBV4-1,.,CASSQDRTEAFF,TGCGCCAGCAGCCAAGACCGGACAGAAGCTTTCTTT
TRBJ2-1,few,TRBV7-9,.,CASSLTTAPNEQFF,TGTGCCAGCAGCTTAACGACAGCTCCGAATGAGCAGTTCTTC
TRBJ2-2,.,TRBV4-1,.,CASSQLNTGELFF,TGCGCCAGCAGCCAACTGAACACCGGGGAGCTGTTTTTT
TRBJ2-7,.,TRBV28,.,CASSPAAYEQYF,TGTGCCAGCAGTCCGGCAGCGTACGAGCAGTACTTC
TRBJ2-5,once,TRBV14,.,CASSQDFAGEETQYF,TGTGCCAGCAGCCAAGATTTCGCAGGGGAAGAGACCCAGTACTTC
TRBJ2-1,.,TRBV4-1,.,CASLGVLNEQFF,TGCGCCAGCCTCGGGGTCCTCAATGAGCAGTTCTTC
TRBJ2-3,.,TRBV27,TRBD1,CASSRTGGIDTQYF,TGTGCCAGCAGTCGCACAGGGGGGATAGATACGCAGTATTTT
TRBJ1-5,once,TRBV5-1,.,CASSLDTENQPQHF,TGCGCCAGCAGCTTGGATACTGAAAATCAGCCCCAGCATTTT
TRBJ1-1,.,TRBV6-6,.,CATSRGTEAFF,TGTGCCACCTCACGGGGCACTGAAGCTTTCTTT
TRBJ1-4,.,TRBV15,.,CATSRPTHGANEKLFF,TGTGCCACCAGCAGACCGACGCACGGGGCTAATGAAAAACTGTTTTTT
TRBJ2-7,once,TRBV19,TRBD2,CASSIGNSGSSYEQYF,TGTGCCAGTAGTATAGGAAATAGCGGGAGCTCCTACGAGCAGTACTTC
TRBJ2-2,.,TRBV19,.,CASSRENLNTGELFF,TGTGCCAGTAGTAGGGAGAACTTAAACACCGGGGAGCTGTTTTTT
TRBJ2-2,.,TRBV9,TRBD1,CASSAGNRGTGELFF,TGTGCCAGCAGCGCAGGCAACAGGGGGACCGGGGAGCTGTTTTTT
TRBJ2-1,.,TRBV25-1,TRBD2,CASSDVAGGYNEQFF,TGTGCCAGCAGTGATGTAGCGGGGGGCTACAATGAGCAGTTCTTC
TRBJ2-7,.,TRBV5-4,TRBD1,CASSSLGTDPYEQYF,TGTGCCAGCAGCTCCCTTGGGACAGACCCCTACGAGCAGTACTTC
TRBJ2-7,.,TRBV6-5,TRBD2,CASTVSGGSYEQYF,TGTGCCAGCACTGTAAGCGGGGGATCCTACGAGCAGTACTTC
TRBJ1-2,.,TRBV28,.,CASKFHGYTF,TGTGCCAGTAAATTTCATGGCTACACCTTC
TRBJ2-4,.,TRBV4-1,.,CASSQALAKNIQYF,TGCGCCAGCAGCCAAGCGTTAGCCAAAAACATTCAGTACTTC
TRBJ2-3,.,TRBV11-2,TRBD2,CASSLAGGTDTQYF,TGTGCCAGCAGTCTAGCGGGAGGCACAGATACGCAGTATTTT
TRBJ2-7,.,TRBV7-9,TRBD1,CASSQPGGIYEQYF,TGTGCCAGCAGCCAACCAGGGGGAATCTACGAGCAGTACTTC
TRBJ2-2,.,TRBV2,.,CASSLREEVAGELFF,TGTGCCAGCAGTTTGAGGGAGGAGGTCGCCGGGGAGCTGTTTTTT
TRBJ2-3,.,TRBV28,.,CASSPQGTDTQYF,TGTGCCAGCAGTCCCCAGGGGACAGATACGCAGTATTTT
TRBJ2-1,.,TRBV11-2,TRBD2,CASSLMRESYNEQFF,TGTGCCAGCAGCTTAATGCGGGAGAGTTACAATGAGCAGTTCTTC
TRBJ2-3,.,TRBV4-1,TRBD2,CASCLEAGVGDTQYF,TGCGCCAGCTGCTTAGAGGCGGGAGTGGGGGATACGCAGTATTTT